The 6 T cell receptor beta chains below come from one sample, sequenced in a study of cytomegalovirus exposure and HLA in healthy donors. The PCR had 60 Vbeta and 13 Jbeta primers. TCRdb's table, derived via immunoSEQ multiplex PCR, lists solely in-frame clones and lacks some. The sample has around 120,000 clones; 76% are singletons. What was sequenced was PBMCs. These receptors originate from a man in his fifties or sixties in good health and CMV-seropositive.

The V call is TRBV10-3, the J call TRBJ2-7; 8 nucleotides align to TRBD1. The CDR3 totals 14 residues. J was trimmed by 0 bases and V by 6 bases; bases with no gene match: 4. From germline, CDR1 is ENHRY and CDR2 SYGVKD. CDR3 DNA: TGTGCCATCAGGGGACAGGATACCTCCTACGAGCAGTACTTC. As protein: CAIRGQDTSYEQYF.

This clone came up a few times. This chain uses TRBV27 with TRBJ1-1; 7 positions match TRBD1. The CDR3 runs 15 residues. Germline values: CDR1 MNHEY, CDR2 SMNVEV (reference sequence). J lost 0 bases, V lost 5 bases, and 6 bases had no gene match. CDR3 coding DNA: TGTGCCAGCAGTCCCCGGGACAGTTTGAACACTGAAGCTTTCTTT. Amino acids: CASSPRDSLNTEAFF.

J is TRBJ1-4 and V is TRBV5-6; 9 bases map to TRBD1. The CDR3 consists of 16 residues. With V trimmed by 4 bases and J by 2 bases, 6 bases remained unmatched. Germline V lookup: CDR1 SGHDT, CDR2 YYEEEE. The CDR3 here is CASSLGTGHTNEKLFF. In nucleotides, the CDR3 is TGTGCCAGCAGCCTGGGGACAGGGCATACTAATGAAAAACTGTTTTTT.

The table lists this clone with a few counts. This chain joins TRBV29-1 and TRBJ1-4, with 9 bases identical to TRBD1. The CDR3 loop spans 14 amino acids. Germline loops: CDR1 SQVTM, CDR2 ANQGSEA. After removal of 1 base from V and 8 bases from J, the junction contained 5 bases not matched to a gene. In nucleotides, the CDR3 is TGCAGCGTTGAAGGGGGACAGGGAGGCGAAAAACTGTTTTTT. Translating it yields CSVEGGQGGEKLFF. Together with reference TRBV29-1 and TRBJ1-4, the CDR3 gives the full variable domain: SAVISQKPSRDICQRGTSLTIQCQVDSQVTMMFWYRQQPGQSLTLIATANQGSEATYESGFVIDKFPISRPNLTFSTLTVSNMSPEDSSIYLCSVEGGQGGEKLFFGSGTQLSVL.

The chain has TRBV9 and TRBJ2-1; D gene ambiguous. Germline CDR1 is SGDLS and CDR2 is YYNGEE. Trimming stripped 0 bases from V and 3 bases from J, with 4 bases between. The CDR3 consists of 13 residues. DNA for the CDR3: TGTGCCAGCAGCGTAGAGAGCTACAATGAGCAGTTCTTC. Encoded protein: CASSVESYNEQFF.

This clone showed up just once. The chain uses TRBV9 and TRBJ1-1; 9 bases agree with TRBD1. V gave up 3 bases and J gave up 4 bases; unmatched junction bases: 1. This CDR3 is built from 13 residues. Germline-derived CDR1 and CDR2 are SGDLS and YYNGEE. The CDR3 nucleotides read TGTGCCAGCAGCGAGACAGGGGGCACTGAAGCTTTCTTT. Translation: CASSETGGTEAFF.